Listed below are T cell receptor beta chains from one sample, sequenced in a study of blood T cell repertoires in COVID-19. Using immunoSEQ multiplex PCR, the repertoire was profiled, and TCRdb retains in-frame clones only, with some absent. Found here are 320,000 or so clones, about 90% of them singletons; the top ten hold about 0.93%. Sample: PBMCs or T cells enriched from blood (not recorded which). Source of these receptors: a woman in her 30s who had recovered from COVID-19. CDR3s include the opening cysteine and the closing phenylalanine or tryptophan. D genes are given only for firm matches. Clone size is shown for a subset of rows, as once, few, many or a class of expanded clone.

cdr3_aa cdr3_nt j_call v_call d_call clone_size
CSVVHMEGGAGDTQYF TGCAGCGTCGTTCACATGGAAGGGGGCGCGGGGGATACGCAGTATTTT TRBJ2-3 TRBV29-1 NA NA
CASSLGQGAREQYF TGCGCCAGCAGCTTGGGACAGGGGGCGCGTGAGCAGTACTTC TRBJ2-7 TRBV5-1 TRBD1 NA
CASSLGGGLDGYTF TGCGCCAGCAGCTTGGGGGGCGGCCTAGATGGCTACACCTTC TRBJ1-2 TRBV5-1 NA NA
CASTAGNDLANYGYTF TGTGCCAGCACCGCCGGGAACGACTTAGCTAACTATGGCTACACCTTC TRBJ1-2 TRBV18 NA NA
CASSRGQGSNQPQHF TGTGCCAGCAGCCGAGGACAGGGGAGCAATCAGCCCCAGCATTTT TRBJ1-5 TRBV28 TRBD1 NA
CASSMPGQYYEQYF TGTGCCAGCAGTATGCCGGGACAGTACTACGAGCAGTACTTC TRBJ2-7 TRBV7-9 TRBD1 few
CASSPPTVNTEAFF TGTGCCAGCAGTCCCCCGACTGTGAACACTGAAGCTTTCTTT TRBJ1-1 TRBV28 NA NA
CASSGDRAGANVLTF TGTGCCAGCAGTGGAGACAGGGCTGGGGCCAACGTCCTGACTTTC TRBJ2-6 TRBV6-2/TRBV6-3 TRBD1 once
CASIRTGDSPLHF TGTGCCAGCATAAGGACAGGGGATTCACCCCTCCACTTT TRBJ1-6 TRBV6-5 TRBD1 few
CASSLGLSQPQHF TGTGCCAGCAGCCTCGGACTCTCTCAGCCCCAGCATTTT TRBJ1-5 TRBV5-5 NA few
CASSEDRSYGYTF TGTGCCAGCTCAGAGGACAGGAGCTATGGCTACACCTTC TRBJ1-2 TRBV18 TRBD1 few
CASSEQVVNTEAFF TGTGCCAGCAGCGAACAGGTAGTAAACACTGAAGCTTTCTTT TRBJ1-1 TRBV2 NA NA
CASSEELPPRGTQYF TGTGCCAGCAGTGAAGAACTACCCCCCAGGGGCACGCAGTACTTC TRBJ2-7 TRBV6-1 NA NA
CASSQERGGVETQYF TGTGCCAGCAGCCAGGAACGTGGGGGCGTGGAGACCCAGTACTTC TRBJ2-5 TRBV3-1/TRBV3-2 NA NA
CATARTGLEQFF TGTGCCACCGCTCGGACAGGGCTTGAGCAGTTCTTC TRBJ2-1 TRBV24-1 TRBD1 NA
CASSLDRVSLLKQYF TGTGCCAGCAGCCTGGACAGGGTTTCCCTTCTCAAGCAGTACTTC TRBJ2-7 TRBV28 TRBD1 NA
CASSLQGSGANVLTF TGTGCCAGCAGCTTACAGGGCTCTGGGGCCAACGTCCTGACTTTC TRBJ2-6 TRBV11-2 NA NA
CASSESLRGGPDTQYF TGCGCCAGCAGTGAGTCGTTACGGGGGGGCCCAGATACGCAGTATTTT TRBJ2-3 TRBV10-1 TRBD2 NA
CALIGDTEAFF TGTGCGCTTATCGGGGACACTGAAGCTTTCTTT TRBJ1-1 TRBV30 NA few
CASSPSRGSPPQHF TGTGCCAGCAGCCCGTCCAGGGGGAGCCCACCCCAGCATTTT TRBJ1-5 TRBV16 TRBD1 many
CASSLTGLENQPQHF TGTGCCAGCAGCTTAACAGGCCTAGAAAATCAGCCCCAGCATTTT TRBJ1-5 TRBV7-6 NA NA
CASSAQGVGLFF TGTGCCAGCAGTGCACAGGGGGTCGGGCTGTTTTTT TRBJ1-4 TRBV25-1 TRBD1 NA
CATGDRGEIREQFF TGTGCCACCGGTGACCGGGGAGAGATACGTGAGCAGTTCTTC TRBJ2-1 TRBV15 NA NA
CASSPGGTQNEKLFF TGCGCCAGCAGCCCGGGGGGGACACAGAATGAAAAACTGTTTTTT TRBJ1-4 TRBV5-1 NA few
CASSGSTSGLGEQYF TGTGCCAGCAGCGGATCGACTAGCGGCCTGGGGGAGCAGTACTTC TRBJ2-7 TRBV4-2 TRBD2 few
CASRGDSYGYTF TGTGCCAGCAGAGGGGACAGCTATGGCTACACCTTC TRBJ1-2 TRBV27 TRBD1 NA
CASSLTESAHNEQFF TGCGCCAGCAGCTTGACCGAGAGCGCCCACAATGAGCAGTTCTTC TRBJ2-1 TRBV5-1 NA once
CASRTSGGYNEQFF TGTGCCAGCAGAACTAGCGGGGGGTACAATGAGCAGTTCTTC TRBJ2-1 TRBV6-5 TRBD2 NA
CASSQGDTRRTDTQYF TGCGCCAGCAGCCAAGGGGACACCCGCCGCACAGATACGCAGTATTTT TRBJ2-3 TRBV4-1 NA NA
CASSSSGAEKLFF TGTGCCAGCAGTTCGTCTGGGGCTGAAAAACTGTTTTTT TRBJ1-4 TRBV7-9 NA NA
CASSSGPGDTGELFF TGTGCCAGCAGCTCCGGACCGGGGGACACCGGGGAGCTGTTTTTT TRBJ2-2 TRBV14 NA NA
CASSPDRVFYNSPLHF TGTGCCAGCAGCCCTGACAGGGTTTTCTATAATTCACCCCTCCACTTT TRBJ1-6 TRBV28 TRBD1 NA
CASSFPGQVYGNTGELFF TGTGCCAGCAGCTTTCCGGGACAGGTTTACGGGAACACCGGGGAGCTGTTTTTT TRBJ2-2 TRBV12-1 NA NA
CASSRDYTQYF TGTGCCAGCAGCCGAGACTATACGCAGTATTTT TRBJ2-3 TRBV13 NA NA
CASSLGAGTNSPLHF TGTGCCAGCAGCCTGGGGGCAGGGACCAATTCACCCCTCCACTTT TRBJ1-6 TRBV3-1/TRBV3-2 NA NA